The 7 T cell receptor beta chains in this list originate from one sample, sequenced in a study of blood T cells in healthy people across ages. With a J-beta primer mix and a sample-barcoded 5' primer, a second PCR ran roughly 6 to 11 cycles. MiXCR was run by TCRdb on the 5' RACE reads, yielding one entry per CDR3 protein. The sample holds about 1.5 million distinct CDR3 sequences; roughly two fifths are singletons and the top ten take 4%. The sequencing sample was made of blood. The receptors shown here come from a woman between 18 and 30 years old in good health.

The V and J genes are TRBV30 and TRBJ2-1; the D gene is possibly TRBD1 (6 bases). Germline lookup yields CDR1 GTSNPN and CDR2 SVGIG (reference sequence). Trimming took 4 bases from V and 9 from J, leaving 10 bases between them. The CDR3 is 11 amino acids. The CDR3 loop reads CAWTEGGEQFF. As DNA, the CDR3 is TGTGCCTGGACGGAAGGGGGTGAGCAGTTCTTC.

This clonotype was counted a few times. The rearrangement uses TRBV11-2 and TRBJ2-4; TRBD2 matches at 9 bases. Looked up from germline, CDR1 is SGHAT and CDR2 is FQNNGV. The CDR3 loop spans 14 amino acids. J was trimmed by 6 bases and V by 3 bases; bases with no gene match: 3. CDR3: CASSLATSGNIQYF. The CDR3 coding sequence is TGTGCCAGCAGCTTGGCGACTAGCGGAAACATTCAGTACTTC.

CDR3 loop: CASLGILLFDTEAFF. CDR3 nucleotide sequence: TGTGCCAGCTTGGGGATCTTGCTTTTCGACACTGAAGCTTTCTTT. The chain recombines TRBV2 with TRBJ1-1; D not certain. The germline V and J ends were trimmed by 8 bases and 3 bases, with 19 bases remaining between them. Germline-derived CDR1 and CDR2 are SNHLY and FYNNEI. The CDR3 is made up of 15 amino acids.

J is TRBJ2-3 and V is TRBV7-2; D not certain. The length of the CDR3 is 12 residues. The germline V gene encodes CDR1 SGHTA and CDR2 FQGNSA. V shed 8 bases and J shed 7 bases, with 13 bases lying between them. The CDR3 DNA sequence: TGTGCCAGCGGAATTGGCCTTAATACGCAGTATTTT. It encodes CASGIGLNTQYF. Looking up the rest from reference TRBV7-2 and TRBJ2-3 gives the full variable domain: GAGVSQSPSNKVTEKGKDVELRCDPISGHTALYWYRQSLGQGLEFLIYFQGNSAPDKSGLPSDRFSAERTGGSVSTLTIQRTQQEDSAVYLCASGIGLNTQYFGPGTRLTVL.

The chain is built from TRBV5-1 and TRBJ2-3, with D possibly TRBD2 on 7 matching bases. Trimming removed 7 bases from V and 2 bases from J, with 14 bases in between. This CDR3 has 14 amino acids. Germline V gene sequence: CDR1 SGHRS, CDR2 YFSETQ. DNA of the CDR3: TGCGCCAGCTTTGGGGGGGCCACCACAGATACGCAGTATTTT. This codes for CASFGGATTDTQYF.

In its sample, this clonotype was seen a few times. This chain joins TRBV20-1 and TRBJ2-7; a weak D match, TRBD1 (6 bases). CDR1 and CDR2 (germline): DFQATT, SNEGSKA (reference sequence). The CDR3 totals 15 residues. V was cut by 2 bases and J by 0 bases, with 14 bases left in between. The CDR3 sequence: CSARIDRFLSYEQYF. The DNA for the CDR3 is TGCAGTGCTAGAATTGACAGGTTCCTCTCCTACGAGCAGTACTTC.

The chain is built from TRBV19 and TRBJ2-2; possibly TRBD1 for D (5 bases). Per the germline V gene, CDR1 is LNHDA and CDR2 is SQIVND (reference sequence). Trimming removed 5 bases from V and 7 bases from J, with 11 bases in between. The CDR3 consists of 13 residues. The CDR3 nucleotides read TGTGCCAGTAGTTCTGGGGCGGTCGGGGAGCTGTTTTTT. It encodes CASSSGAVGELFF. Full variable domain (outside the CDR3, taken from reference TRBV19 and TRBJ2-2): DGGITQSPKYLFRKEGQNVTLSCEQNLNHDAMYWYRQDPGQGLRLIYYSQIVNDFQKGDIAEGYSVSREKKESFPLTVTSAQKNPTAFYLCASSSGAVGELFFGEGSRLTVL.